This T cell receptor (beta chain) was sequenced for a study of blood T cell repertoires in COVID-19. The trim removed 0 bases at V and 8 bases at J, leaving 7 bases unmatched. Looked up from germline, CDR1 is SGHTA and CDR2 is FQGTGA. The CDR3 is made up of 16 amino acids. Data came from immunoSEQ multiplex PCR; TCRdb stores just in-frame clones and leaves some out. The data contain 360,000 or so clones, almost 90% of them singletons. The V gene is TRBV7-3, the J gene TRBJ2-2; 9 nucleotides align to TRBD2. The sequencing input was peripheral blood. The sequence was obtained from a man in his late teens or twenties with active or convalescent COVID-19. CDR3 in amino acids: CASSLTPGLAVGELFF. Here the CDR3 DNA reads TGTGCCAGCAGCTTAACCCCGGGACTAGCCGTGGGGGAGCTGTTTTTT.